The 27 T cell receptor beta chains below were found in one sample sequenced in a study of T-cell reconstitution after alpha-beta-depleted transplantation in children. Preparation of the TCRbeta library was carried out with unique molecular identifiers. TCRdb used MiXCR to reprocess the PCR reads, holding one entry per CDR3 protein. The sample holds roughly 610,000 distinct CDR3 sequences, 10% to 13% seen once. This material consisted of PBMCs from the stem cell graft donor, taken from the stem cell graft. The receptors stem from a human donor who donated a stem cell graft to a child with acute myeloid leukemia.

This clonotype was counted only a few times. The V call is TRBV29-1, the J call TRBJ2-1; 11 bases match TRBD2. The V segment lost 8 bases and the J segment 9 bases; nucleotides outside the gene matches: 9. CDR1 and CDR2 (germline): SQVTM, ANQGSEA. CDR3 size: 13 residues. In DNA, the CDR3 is TGCAGCTCCATAGCGGGAGGGCCGGGTGAGCAGTTCTTC. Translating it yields CSSIAGGPGEQFF.

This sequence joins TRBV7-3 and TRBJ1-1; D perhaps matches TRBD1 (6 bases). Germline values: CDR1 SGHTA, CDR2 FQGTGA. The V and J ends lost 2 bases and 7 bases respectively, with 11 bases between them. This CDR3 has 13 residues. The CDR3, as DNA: TGTGCCAGCAGCTTAGGGGGGGACAATGAAGCTTTCTTT. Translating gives CASSLGGDNEAFF.

DNA of the CDR3: TGCAGTGCTAGAGATCCATTGAGGGCCCGGTTTGATGGCTACACCTTC. This codes for CSARDPLRARFDGYTF. The chain joins TRBV20-1 to TRBJ1-2; D not resolved. The ends were cut back, 0 bases at V and 6 bases at J, with 20 bases in the middle. The CDR3 totals 16 residues. Germline CDR1 is DFQATT and CDR2 is SNEGSKA (reference sequence).

CDR3 sequence: CASSSLGTGYGYTF. The CDR3 nucleotides are TGTGCCAGCAGCTCCTTGGGGACAGGCTATGGCTACACCTTC. The chain recombines TRBV7-9 with TRBJ1-2, with TRBD1 identical over 8 bases. V shed 4 bases, J shed 4 bases, and the junction held 5 bases outside the gene matches. The CDR3 has 14 residues. Germline lookup yields CDR1 SEHNR and CDR2 FQNEAQ (reference sequence).

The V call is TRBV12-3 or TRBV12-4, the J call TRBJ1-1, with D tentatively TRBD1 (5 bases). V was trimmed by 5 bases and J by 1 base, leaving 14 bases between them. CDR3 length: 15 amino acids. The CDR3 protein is CASSQSGSGNTEAFF. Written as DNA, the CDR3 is TGTGCCAGCAGTCAGTCAGGGTCAGGGAACACTGAAGCTTTCTTT.

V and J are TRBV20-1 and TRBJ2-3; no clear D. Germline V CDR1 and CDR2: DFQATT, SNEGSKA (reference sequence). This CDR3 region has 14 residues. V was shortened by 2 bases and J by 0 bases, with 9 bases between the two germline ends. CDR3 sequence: CSARPDPSTDTQYF. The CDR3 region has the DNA TGCAGTGCTAGACCCGACCCTAGCACAGATACGCAGTATTTT.

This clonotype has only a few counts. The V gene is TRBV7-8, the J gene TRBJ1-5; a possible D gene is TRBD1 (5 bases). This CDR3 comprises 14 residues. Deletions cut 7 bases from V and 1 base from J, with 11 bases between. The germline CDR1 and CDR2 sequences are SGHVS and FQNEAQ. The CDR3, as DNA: TGTGCCAGCACCGGGGAGGGGAGCAATCAGCCCCAGCATTTT. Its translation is CASTGEGSNQPQHF.

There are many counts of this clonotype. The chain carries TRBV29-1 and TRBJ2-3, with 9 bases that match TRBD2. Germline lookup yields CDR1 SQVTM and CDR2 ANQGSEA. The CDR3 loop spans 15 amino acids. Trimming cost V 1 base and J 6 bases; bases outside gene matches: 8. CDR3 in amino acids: CSVEVLAGPSDTQYF. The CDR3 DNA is TGCAGCGTTGAAGTCCTAGCGGGGCCGTCGGATACGCAGTATTTT.

This CDR3 reads CASSLLNTITLLDTF. DNA of the CDR3: TGTGCCAGCAGCTTATTGAACACAATCACCCTTTTGGACACCTTC. The genes are TRBV7-2 and TRBJ1-2, with D unresolved. This CDR3 has 15 amino acids. Trimming pared 2 bases from V and 12 bases from J, leaving 22 bases between. The germline V gene has CDR1 SGHTA and CDR2 FQGNSA.

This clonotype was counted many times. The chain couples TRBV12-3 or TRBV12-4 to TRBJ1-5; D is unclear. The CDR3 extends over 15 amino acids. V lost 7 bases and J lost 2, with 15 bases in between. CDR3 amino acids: CASTERATGNQPQHF. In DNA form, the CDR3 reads TGTGCCAGCACCGAGAGGGCGACCGGCAATCAGCCCCAGCATTTT.

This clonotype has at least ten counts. The CDR3 bases are TGTGCCAGCAGCCCTTTCTATGGAGAAGGATACGAGCAGTACTTC. The encoded protein is CASSPFYGEGYEQYF. This chain joins TRBV5-6 and TRBJ2-7; D remains ambiguous. CDR3 size: 15 residues. Germline assignment: CDR1 SGHDT and CDR2 YYEEEE. Trimming pared 4 bases from V and 4 bases from J, leaving 18 bases between.

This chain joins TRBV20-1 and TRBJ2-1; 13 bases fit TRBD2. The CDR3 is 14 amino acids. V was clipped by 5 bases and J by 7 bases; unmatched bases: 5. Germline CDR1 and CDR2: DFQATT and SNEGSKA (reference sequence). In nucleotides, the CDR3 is TGCAGTGCTTGGACTAGCGGGAGAAGGAATGAGCAGTTCTTC. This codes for CSAWTSGRRNEQFF.

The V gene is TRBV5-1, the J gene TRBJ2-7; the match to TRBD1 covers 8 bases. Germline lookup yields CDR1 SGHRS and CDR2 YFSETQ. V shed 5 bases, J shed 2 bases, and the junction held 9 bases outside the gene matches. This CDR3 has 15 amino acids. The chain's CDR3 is CASSPGGTLAYEQYF. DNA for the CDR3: TGCGCCAGCAGTCCAGGGGGCACCTTGGCCTACGAGCAGTACTTC.

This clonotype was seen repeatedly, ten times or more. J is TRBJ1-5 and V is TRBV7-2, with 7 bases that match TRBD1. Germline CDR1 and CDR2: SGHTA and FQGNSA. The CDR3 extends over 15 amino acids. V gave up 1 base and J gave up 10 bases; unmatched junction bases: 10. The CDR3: CASSLERVRGQPQHF. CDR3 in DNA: TGTGCCAGCAGCTTAGAGAGGGTTAGGGGGCAACCCCAGCATTTT.

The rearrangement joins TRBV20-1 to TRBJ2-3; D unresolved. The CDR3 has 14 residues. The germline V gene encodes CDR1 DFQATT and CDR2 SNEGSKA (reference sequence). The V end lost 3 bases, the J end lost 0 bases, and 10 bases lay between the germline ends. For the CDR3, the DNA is TGCAGTGCTAGCAGGATCCCTAGCACAGATACGCAGTATTTT. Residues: CSASRIPSTDTQYF.

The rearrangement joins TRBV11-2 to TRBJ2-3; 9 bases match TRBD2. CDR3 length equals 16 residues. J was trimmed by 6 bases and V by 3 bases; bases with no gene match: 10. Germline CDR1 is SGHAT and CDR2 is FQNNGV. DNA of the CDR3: TGTGCCAGCAGCTTTCTAGGCGGGAGGGGGATGGATACGCAGTATTTT. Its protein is CASSFLGGRGMDTQYF.

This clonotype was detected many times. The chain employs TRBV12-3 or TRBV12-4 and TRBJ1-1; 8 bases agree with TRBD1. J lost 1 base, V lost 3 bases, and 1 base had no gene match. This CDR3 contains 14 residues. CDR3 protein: CASSFDRGNTEAFF. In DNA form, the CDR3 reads TGTGCCAGCAGTTTCGACAGGGGGAACACTGAAGCTTTCTTT.

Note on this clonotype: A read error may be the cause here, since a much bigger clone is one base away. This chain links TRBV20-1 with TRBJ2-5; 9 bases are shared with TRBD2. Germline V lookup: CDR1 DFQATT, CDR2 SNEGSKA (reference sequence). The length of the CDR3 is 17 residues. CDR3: CCARSWTSALTQETQYF. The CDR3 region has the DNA TGCTGTGCTAGATCCTGGACTAGCGCCCTAACCCAAGAGACCCAGTACTTC.

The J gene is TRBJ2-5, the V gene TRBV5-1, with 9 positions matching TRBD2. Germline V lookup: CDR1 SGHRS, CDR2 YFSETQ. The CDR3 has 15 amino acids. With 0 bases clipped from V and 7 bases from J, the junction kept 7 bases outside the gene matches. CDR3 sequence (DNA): TGCGCCAGCAGCTTGGATAGTAGCGGGAGTGGGACCCAGTACTTC. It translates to CASSLDSSGSGTQYF.

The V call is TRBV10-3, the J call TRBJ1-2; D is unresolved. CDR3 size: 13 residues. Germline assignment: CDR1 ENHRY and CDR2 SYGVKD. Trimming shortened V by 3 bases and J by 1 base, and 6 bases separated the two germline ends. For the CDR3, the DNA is TGTGCCATCAGTGACGGAGTTAACTATGGCTACACCTTC. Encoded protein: CAISDGVNYGYTF.

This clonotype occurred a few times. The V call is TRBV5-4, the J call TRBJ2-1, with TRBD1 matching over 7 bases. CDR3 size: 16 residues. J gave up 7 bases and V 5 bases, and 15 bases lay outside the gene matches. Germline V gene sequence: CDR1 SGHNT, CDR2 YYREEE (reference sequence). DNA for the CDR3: TGTGCCAGCAGGCAAGATTACAGGGGTCCGGGGAATGAGCAGTTCTTC. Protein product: CASRQDYRGPGNEQFF.

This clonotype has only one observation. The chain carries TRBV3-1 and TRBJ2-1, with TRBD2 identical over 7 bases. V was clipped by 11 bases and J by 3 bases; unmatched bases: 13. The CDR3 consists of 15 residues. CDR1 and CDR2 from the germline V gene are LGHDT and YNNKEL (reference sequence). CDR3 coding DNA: TGTGCCTGCACCCTCCGGATAGCGGGCTACAATGAGCAGTTCTTC. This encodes CACTLRIAGYNEQFF.

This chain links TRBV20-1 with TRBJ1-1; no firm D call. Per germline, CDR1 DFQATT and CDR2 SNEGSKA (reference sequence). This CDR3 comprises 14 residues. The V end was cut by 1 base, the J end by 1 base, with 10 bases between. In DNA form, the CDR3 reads TGCAGTGCTAGAGCCAACCGTCCGAACACTGAAGCTTTCTTT. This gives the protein CSARANRPNTEAFF.

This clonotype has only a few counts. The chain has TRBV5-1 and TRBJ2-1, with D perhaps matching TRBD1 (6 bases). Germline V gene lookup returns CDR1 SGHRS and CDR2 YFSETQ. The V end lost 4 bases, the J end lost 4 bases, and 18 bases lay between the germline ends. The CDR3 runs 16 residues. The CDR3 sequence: CASSLSQGRGYNEQFF. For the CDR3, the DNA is TGCGCCAGCAGCCTTAGCCAGGGGAGAGGTTACAATGAGCAGTTCTTC.

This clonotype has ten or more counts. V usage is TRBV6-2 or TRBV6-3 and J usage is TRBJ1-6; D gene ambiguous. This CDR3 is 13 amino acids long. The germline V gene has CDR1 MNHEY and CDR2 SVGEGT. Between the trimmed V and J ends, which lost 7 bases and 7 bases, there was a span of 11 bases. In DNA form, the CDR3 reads TGTGCCAGCAAGAGACTAGAAAATTCACCCCTCCACTTT. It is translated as CASKRLENSPLHF.

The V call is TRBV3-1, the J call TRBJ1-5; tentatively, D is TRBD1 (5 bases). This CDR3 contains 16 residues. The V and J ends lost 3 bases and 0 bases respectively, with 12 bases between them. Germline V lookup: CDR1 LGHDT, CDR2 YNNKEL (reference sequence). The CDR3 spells CASSHSGSHSNQPQHF. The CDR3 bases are TGTGCCAGCAGCCATTCAGGGTCGCATAGCAATCAGCCCCAGCATTTT.

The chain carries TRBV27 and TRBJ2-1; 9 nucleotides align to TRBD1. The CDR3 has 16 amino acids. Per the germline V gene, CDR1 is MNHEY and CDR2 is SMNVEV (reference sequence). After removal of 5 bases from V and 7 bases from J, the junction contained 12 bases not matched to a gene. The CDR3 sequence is CASSLLWTGVVNEQFF. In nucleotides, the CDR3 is TGTGCCAGCAGTCTTCTCTGGACAGGGGTCGTAAATGAGCAGTTCTTC.